One and the same sample provided the 10 T cell receptor beta chains below, sequenced in a study of blood T cell repertoires in COVID-19. Assay used: immunoSEQ multiplex PCR; TCRdb lists only in-frame clones, some missing. The sample has some 72,000 clones, around 89% seen once; the top ten hold roughly 0.58%. The sample consisted of peripheral blood. The receptor set was obtained from a man in his 60s with acute or convalescent COVID-19.

The gene calls are TRBV2 and TRBJ1-2; 7 positions match TRBD1. CDR1 and CDR2 (germline): SNHLY, FYNNEI. The J segment lost 1 base and the V segment lost 0 bases, leaving 2 bases of the junction unmatched. This CDR3 spans 15 amino acids. The CDR3 spells CASSEAGTVNYGYTF. The CDR3 nucleotides are TGTGCCAGCAGTGAAGCGGGGACAGTTAACTATGGCTACACCTTC.

The chain couples TRBV10-3 to TRBJ2-6, with D tentatively TRBD2 (6 bases). The CDR3 has 16 residues. Looked up from germline, CDR1 is ENHRY and CDR2 is SYGVKD. V was shortened by 3 bases and J by 4 bases, with 13 bases between the two germline ends. The CDR3 region is CAISDYGAGGANVLTF. The CDR3 DNA reads as TGTGCCATCAGTGATTACGGGGCGGGGGGGGCCAACGTCCTGACTTTC.

This clone has only one observation. The rearrangement uses TRBV27 and TRBJ1-4; TRBD1 aligns across 8 bases. V dropped 5 bases and J dropped 7; count of bases not matched to a gene: 3. The CDR3 runs to 13 residues. CDR1 and CDR2 from the germline V gene are MNHEY and SMNVEV (reference sequence). This CDR3 is CASSAGTGEKLFF. CDR3 DNA sequence: TGTGCCAGCAGTGCCGGGACAGGTGAAAAACTGTTTTTT. The full variable domain, completed using reference TRBV27 and TRBJ1-4, is EAQVTQNPRYLITVTGKKLTVTCSQNMNHEYMSWYRQDPGLGLRQIYYSMNVEVTDKGDVPEGYKVSRKEKRNFPLILESPSPNQTSLYFCASSAGTGEKLFFGSGTQLSVL.

CDR3 residues: CASSQITQRLSYEQYF. Written as DNA, the CDR3 is TGTGCCAGCAGCCAAATCACTCAGCGGCTAAGCTACGAGCAGTACTTC. The genes are TRBV3-1 (or the pseudogene TRBV3-2) and TRBJ2-7; D might be TRBD2 (5 bases). Germline V lookup: CDR1 LGHDT, CDR2 YNNKEL (reference sequence). This CDR3 has 16 amino acids. Trimming shortened V by 2 bases and J by 3 bases, and 17 bases separated the two germline ends.

The chain joins TRBV2 to TRBJ2-3; TRBD2 aligns across 9 bases. The CDR3 has 14 residues. Germline CDR1 and CDR2: SNHLY and FYNNEI. V trimming: 7 bases; J trimming: 1 base; junction bases outside the gene matches: 3. The CDR3: CASKERGGTDTQYF. In nucleotides, the CDR3 is TGTGCCAGCAAAGAGCGGGGGGGCACAGATACGCAGTATTTT. Based on the CDR3 plus reference TRBV2 and TRBJ2-3, the full variable domain is EPEVTQTPSHQVTQMGQEVILRCVPISNHLYFYWYRQILGQKVEFLVSFYNNEISEKSEIFDDQFSVERPDGSNFTLKIRSTKLEDSAMYFCASKERGGTDTQYFGPGTRLTVL.

This chain uses TRBV5-6 with TRBJ1-6; D unresolved. This CDR3 spans 14 amino acids. The ends were cut back, 0 bases at V and 4 bases at J, with 5 bases in the middle. Germline V gene lookup returns CDR1 SGHDT and CDR2 YYEEEE. CDR3 DNA sequence: TGTGCCAGCAGCTTGGGGAGTTATAATTCACCCCTCCACTTT. It codes for CASSLGSYNSPLHF.

The CDR3 sequence: CASSPRGAGYNEQFF. The CDR3 coding sequence is TGTGCCAGCAGCCCCCGGGGGGCTGGGTACAATGAGCAGTTCTTC. The chain uses TRBV9 and TRBJ2-1; possibly TRBD2 for D (7 bases). This CDR3 spans 15 amino acids. Per germline, CDR1 SGDLS and CDR2 YYNGEE. The V gene lost 4 bases and the J gene lost 4 bases, with 15 bases spanning the gap.

The chain is built from TRBV19 and TRBJ2-3; 11 bases are a match to TRBD2. The CDR3 consists of 16 residues. Germline V gene lookup returns CDR1 LNHDA and CDR2 SQIVND (reference sequence). Germline trimming cut 8 bases from V and 0 bases from J; bases unmatched to any gene: 7. The CDR3 protein is CASSLLAGASTDTQYF. In nucleotides, the CDR3 is TGTGCCAGTTCGTTACTAGCGGGGGCAAGCACAGATACGCAGTATTTT. Using reference TRBV19 and TRBJ2-3 for the parts outside the CDR3, the full variable domain is DGGITQSPKYLFRKEGQNVTLSCEQNLNHDAMYWYRQDPGQGLRLIYYSQIVNDFQKGDIAEGYSVSREKKESFPLTVTSAQKNPTAFYLCASSLLAGASTDTQYFGPGTRLTVL.

This chain uses TRBV19 with TRBJ2-7; 9 bases map to TRBD2. Germline V gives CDR1 LNHDA, CDR2 SQIVND (reference sequence). The J segment lost 6 bases and the V segment lost 4 bases, leaving 13 bases of the junction unmatched. The CDR3 runs 16 residues. The CDR3 region is CASSTGSAGGLREQYF. The CDR3, as DNA: TGTGCCAGTAGTACCGGGTCAGCGGGGGGCCTTCGCGAGCAGTACTTC.

The chain combines TRBV10-3 with TRBJ2-7, with D tentatively TRBD2 (5 bases). The V end was cut by 8 bases, the J end by 0 bases, with 11 bases between. The CDR3 totals 13 residues. The germline gives CDR1 ENHRY, CDR2 SYGVKD. The CDR3 bases are TGTGCCATCGCCAGCGACTACTCCTACGAGCAGTACTTC. Its translation is CAIASDYSYEQYF.